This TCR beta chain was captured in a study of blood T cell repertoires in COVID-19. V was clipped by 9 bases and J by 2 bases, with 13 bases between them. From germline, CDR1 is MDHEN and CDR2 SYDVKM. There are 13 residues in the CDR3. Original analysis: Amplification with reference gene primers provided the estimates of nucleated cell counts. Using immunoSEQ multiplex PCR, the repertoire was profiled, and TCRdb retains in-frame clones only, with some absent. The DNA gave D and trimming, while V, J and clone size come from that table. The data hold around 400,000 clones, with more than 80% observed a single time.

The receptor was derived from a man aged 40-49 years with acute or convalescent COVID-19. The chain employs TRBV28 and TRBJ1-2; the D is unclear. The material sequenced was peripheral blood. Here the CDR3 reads CASSDDINYGYTF. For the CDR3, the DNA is TGTGCCAGTTCCGATGACATAAACTATGGCTACACCTTC.